These 5 T cell receptor beta chains were sequenced from one sample in a study of cytomegalovirus exposure and HLA in healthy donors. Researchers ran the PCR with 60 Vbeta and 13 Jbeta primers. Assay used: immunoSEQ multiplex PCR; TCRdb lists only in-frame clones, some missing. The repertoire holds 100,000 or so clones, with roughly 80% as singletons. Material for sequencing was PBMCs. These receptor sequences come from a man aged 25 to 45 in good health and CMV-seropositive.

J is TRBJ2-7 and V is TRBV27, with D possibly TRBD2 on 5 matching bases. CDR3 length: 11 residues. Trimming left V 10 bases short and J 0 bases short, with 7 bases between. Germline V lookup: CDR1 MNHEY, CDR2 SMNVEV (reference sequence). CDR3 loop: CATRDSYEQYF. The CDR3 DNA reads as TGTGCCACCCGGGACTCCTACGAGCAGTACTTC.

The chain recombines TRBV7-2 with TRBJ2-5; 8 nucleotides match TRBD2. This CDR3 is built from 15 residues. The V and J ends lost 1 base and 5 bases, in that order; junction bases with no gene match: 6. Germline CDR1 SGHTA, CDR2 FQGNSA. CDR3 bases: TGTGCCAGCAGCTTAGGTTTCGGGGGGGCGGAGACCCAGTACTTC. Its translation: CASSLGFGGAETQYF.

V gene TRBV4-1 combines with J gene TRBJ2-7, with no clear D. The V gene lost 1 base and the J gene lost 3 bases, with 7 bases spanning the gap. This CDR3 contains 13 residues. Germline CDR1 and CDR2: MGHRA and YSYEKL. Here the CDR3 reads CASSQGHIYEQYF. CDR3 bases: TGCGCCAGCAGCCAAGGGCACATCTACGAGCAGTACTTC.

Only a few counts were recorded for this clone. The chain has TRBV19 and TRBJ1-5, with D perhaps matching TRBD1 (5 bases). The CDR3 has 16 amino acids. The V and J ends lost 7 bases and 6 bases respectively, with 22 bases between them. The germline CDR1 and CDR2 sequences are LNHDA and SQIVND (reference sequence). CDR3 DNA sequence: TGTGCCAGTAACCTTCTGGGTCAGGGATCGACTCAGCCCCAGCATTTT. It yields the protein CASNLLGQGSTQPQHF. Drawing the rest from reference TRBV19 and TRBJ1-5, the complete variable domain is DGGITQSPKYLFRKEGQNVTLSCEQNLNHDAMYWYRQDPGQGLRLIYYSQIVNDFQKGDIAEGYSVSREKKESFPLTVTSAQKNPTAFYLCASNLLGQGSTQPQHFGDGTRLSIL.

This sequence joins TRBV6-1 and TRBJ2-4; D possibly corresponds to TRBD1 (6 bases). Germline CDR1 is MNHNS and CDR2 is SASEGT. Trimming took off 1 base at V and 7 bases at J, with 11 bases between the two ends. The CDR3 contains 14 residues. The CDR3 spells CASSEVRQGNIQYF. The DNA of the CDR3 is TGTGCCAGCAGTGAAGTTCGCCAGGGGAACATTCAGTACTTC.